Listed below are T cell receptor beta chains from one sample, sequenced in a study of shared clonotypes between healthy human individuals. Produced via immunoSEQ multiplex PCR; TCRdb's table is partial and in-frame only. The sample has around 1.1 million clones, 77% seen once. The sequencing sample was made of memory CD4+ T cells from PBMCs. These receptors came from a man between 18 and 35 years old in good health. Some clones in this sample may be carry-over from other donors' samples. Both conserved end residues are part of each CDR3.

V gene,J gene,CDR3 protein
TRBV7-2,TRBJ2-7,CASSLGTGTYEQYF
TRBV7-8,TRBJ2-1,CASSPGLAPGIEQFF
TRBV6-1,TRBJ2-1,CASSEALGGRARNEQFF
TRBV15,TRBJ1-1,CATSSRQGDDEAFF
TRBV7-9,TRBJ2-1,CASSTGTANNEQFF
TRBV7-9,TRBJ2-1,CASDGLQSYNEQFF
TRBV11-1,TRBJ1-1,CASSLGVRAAWEAFF
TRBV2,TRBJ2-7,CASSRTGFDYEQYF
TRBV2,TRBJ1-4,CASSARGGATNEKLFF
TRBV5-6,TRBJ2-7,CASSLGQAIYEQYF
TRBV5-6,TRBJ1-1,CASSPQTGLVMTEAFF
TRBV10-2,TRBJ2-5,CASRRVGETQYF
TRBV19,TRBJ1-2,CAGRMDGYGYTF
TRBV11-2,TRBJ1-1,CASSLTGSNTEAFF
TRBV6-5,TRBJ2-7,CASSQRSLSSGQYF
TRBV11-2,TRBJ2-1,CASSSSWDTYNEQFF
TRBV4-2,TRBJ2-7,CASSQDGALSAEQYF
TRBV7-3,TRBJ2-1,CASSPRLAAGEQFF
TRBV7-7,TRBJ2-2,CASSFSYTGELFF
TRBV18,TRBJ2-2,CASSPVPGELFF
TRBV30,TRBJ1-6,CAWRNPGQPFNSPLHF
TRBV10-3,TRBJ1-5,CAAATGSNRNQPQHF
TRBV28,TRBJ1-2,CASSSTGGYTF
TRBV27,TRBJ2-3,CASQRGPFGADTQYF
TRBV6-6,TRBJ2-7,CASNRLAGVSEQYF
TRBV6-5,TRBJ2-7,CASSWAPGGAYEQYF
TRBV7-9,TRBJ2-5,CASTLPLGQQETQYF
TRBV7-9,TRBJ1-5,CASSLAGAVWSAQHF
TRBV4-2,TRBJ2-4,CASSQEGAQGKMTKNIQYF
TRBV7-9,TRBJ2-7,CASSRLGATREQYF
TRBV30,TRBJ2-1,CAWSLVAGSPFF
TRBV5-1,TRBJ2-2,CASSLGNTGELFF
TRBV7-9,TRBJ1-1,CASSLQGGNTEAFF
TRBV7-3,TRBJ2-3,CASSRPGLAENTDTQYF
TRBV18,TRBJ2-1,CASSPGGYSYNEQFF
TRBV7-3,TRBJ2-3,CASSPPSGGATDTQYF
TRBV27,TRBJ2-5,CASSPRGQETQYF
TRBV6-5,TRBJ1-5,CASRLSQGSNQPQHF
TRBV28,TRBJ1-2,CASSPGTPNPSYGYTF
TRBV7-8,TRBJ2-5,CASRFEGQETQYF
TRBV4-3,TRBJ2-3,CASSQVLSGRGGTDTQYF
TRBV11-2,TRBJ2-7,CASSLAHVRRYF
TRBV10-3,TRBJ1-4,CAISEGMGEKLFF
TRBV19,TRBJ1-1,CASSTTPGKNTEAFF
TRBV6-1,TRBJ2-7,CASSEPYGYEQYF
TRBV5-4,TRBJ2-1,CASSLARGNEQFF
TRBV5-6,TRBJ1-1,CASSPFDTGEGPEAFF
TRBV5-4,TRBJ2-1,CASSTRGSSYNEQFF
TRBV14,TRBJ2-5,CASSQVRQGRKTQYF
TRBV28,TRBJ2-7,CASIPGGADPYEQYF
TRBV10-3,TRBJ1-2,CAISDEGEKGYTF
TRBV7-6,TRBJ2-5,CASSLSRSQTQYF
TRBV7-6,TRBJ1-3,CASSPGRVSGNTIYF
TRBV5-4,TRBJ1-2,CASKDPGSSYGYTF
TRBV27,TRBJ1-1,CASSPDRGRTEAFF
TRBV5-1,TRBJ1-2,CASSLAPRGGRDYGYTF
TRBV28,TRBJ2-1,CASSSNRDRAYNEQFF